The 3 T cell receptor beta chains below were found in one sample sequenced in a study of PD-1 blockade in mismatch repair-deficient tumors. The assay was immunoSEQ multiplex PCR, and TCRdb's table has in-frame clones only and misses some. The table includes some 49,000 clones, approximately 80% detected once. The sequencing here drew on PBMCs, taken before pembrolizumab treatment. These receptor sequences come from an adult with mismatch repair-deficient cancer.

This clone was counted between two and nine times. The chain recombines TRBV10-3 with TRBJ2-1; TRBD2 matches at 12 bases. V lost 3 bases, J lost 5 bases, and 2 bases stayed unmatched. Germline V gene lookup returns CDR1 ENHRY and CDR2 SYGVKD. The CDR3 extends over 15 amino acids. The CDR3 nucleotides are TGTGCCATCAGTGAACTAGCGGGAGGTAACAATGAGCAGTTCTTC. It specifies CAISELAGGNNEQFF.

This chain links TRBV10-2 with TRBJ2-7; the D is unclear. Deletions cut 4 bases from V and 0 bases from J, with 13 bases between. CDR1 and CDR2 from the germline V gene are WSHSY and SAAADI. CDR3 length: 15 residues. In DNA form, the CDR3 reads TGCGCCAGCAGTGGGGCACCTCTGAGCTCCTACGAGCAGTACTTC. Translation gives CASSGAPLSSYEQYF.

The chain's CDR3 is CASSVLAGSSYEQYF. The CDR3 nucleotides read TGTGCCAGCAGTGTTCTAGCGGGAAGCTCCTACGAGCAGTACTTC. The chain couples TRBV6-1 to TRBJ2-7; the match to TRBD2 covers 9 bases. The CDR3 runs to 15 residues. Looked up from germline, CDR1 is MNHNS and CDR2 is SASEGT. V lost 4 bases and J lost 0; bases outside the gene matches: 4.